Following are 6 T cell receptor beta chains from one sample sequenced in a study of cytomegalovirus exposure and HLA in healthy donors. This PCR relied on a set of 60 Vbeta primers and 13 Jbeta primers. This table comes from immunoSEQ multiplex PCR, and its TCRdb copy is limited to in-frame clones, with some not included. The sample includes 90,000 to 100,000 clones, 65% to 85% of them seen just once. Sequencing was performed on PBMCs. Receptors were obtained from a man aged 50-60 years in good health and CMV-seronegative.

This chain connects TRBV7-2 to TRBJ1-2, with 7 bases identical to TRBD1. The CDR3 totals 15 residues. Trimming took 3 bases from V and 8 from J; bases not matched to a gene: 12. Looked up from germline, CDR1 is SGHTA and CDR2 is FQGNSA. DNA for the CDR3: TGTGCCAGCAGCTTCGCCAGACAGGGCTTGGGAGGCTACACCTTC. Amino acids: CASSFARQGLGGYTF.

The J gene is TRBJ2-2, the V gene TRBV6-5; TRBD1 is a possible D gene (5 bases). Germline lookup yields CDR1 MNHEY and CDR2 SVGAGI. The CDR3 runs to 15 residues. The V and J ends lost 6 bases and 7 bases respectively, with 18 bases between them. The CDR3 DNA reads TGTGCCAGCAGGCAACGATCAGGGATAGACGGGGAGCTGTTTTTT. It is translated as CASRQRSGIDGELFF.

V and J are TRBV6-6 and TRBJ1-5; 8 nucleotides align to TRBD1. The CDR3 consists of 14 residues. Trimming took 7 bases from V and 5 from J; bases not matched to a gene: 7. Germline CDR1 reads MNHNY; CDR2 reads SVGAGI (reference sequence). CDR3 sequence reads: CASTTTGVHQPQHF. DNA of the CDR3: TGTGCCAGCACTACGACAGGGGTGCATCAGCCCCAGCATTTT.

This clone showed up just a few times. The rearrangement joins TRBV5-4 to TRBJ2-5; 15 bases are a match to TRBD2. This CDR3 region has 19 residues. With 1 base clipped from V and 5 bases from J, the junction kept 12 bases outside the gene matches. Germline V CDR1 and CDR2: SGHNT, YYREEE (reference sequence). The CDR3 nucleotides are TGTGCCAGCAGCTTGTTTATCTTGGTGGGGACTAGCGGGAGGGAGACCCAGTACTTC. Translating gives CASSLFILVGTSGRETQYF.

V is TRBV23-1 and J is TRBJ2-1, with a possible D match to TRBD2 (6 bases). TRBV23-1 is an open reading frame whose function is uncertain. CDR3 length: 17 amino acids. Between the trimmed V and J ends, which lost 2 bases and 3 bases, there was a span of 17 bases. CDR3 bases: TGCGCCAGCAGTCAACCGACTAGGGACTGCGGCTACAATGAGCAGTTCTTC. Encoded protein: CASSQPTRDCGYNEQFF.

This rearrangement joins TRBV4-2 to TRBJ2-7, with TRBD1 matching 9 bases. The germline gives CDR1 LGHNA, CDR2 YNFKEQ. V lost 0 bases to trimming and J lost 6 bases; unmatched junction nucleotides: 9. This CDR3 has 16 amino acids. CDR3 loop: CASSQDTGGASLEQYF. CDR3 sequence (DNA): TGTGCCAGCAGCCAAGATACAGGGGGCGCTTCCCTCGAGCAGTACTTC.